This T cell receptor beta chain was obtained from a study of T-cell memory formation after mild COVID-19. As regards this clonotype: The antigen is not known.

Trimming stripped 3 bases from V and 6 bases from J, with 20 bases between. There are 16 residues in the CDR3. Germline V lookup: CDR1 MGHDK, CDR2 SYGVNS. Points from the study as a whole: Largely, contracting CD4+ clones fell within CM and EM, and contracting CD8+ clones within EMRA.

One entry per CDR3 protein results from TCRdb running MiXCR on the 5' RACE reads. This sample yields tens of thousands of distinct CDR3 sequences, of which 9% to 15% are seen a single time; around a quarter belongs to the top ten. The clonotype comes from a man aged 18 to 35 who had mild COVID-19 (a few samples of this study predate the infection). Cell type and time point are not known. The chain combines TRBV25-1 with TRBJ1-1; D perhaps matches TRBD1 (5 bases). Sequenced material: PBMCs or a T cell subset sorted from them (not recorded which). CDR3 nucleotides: TGTGCCAGCAGTGATTTTCCGGGACCCCATGGGGCTGAAGCTTTCTTT. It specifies CASSDFPGPHGAEAFF.